This TCR beta chain was retrieved from a study of blood T cell repertoires in COVID-19. Study background: T cells, B-cell-depleted T cells, or PBMCs provided the cDNA or gDNA that served as material.

V was pared by 8 bases and J by 5 bases, with 18 bases between. This CDR3 comprises 14 residues. CDR1 MNHEY and CDR2 SVGAGI come from the germline V gene. How the authors handled the data: Nucleated cell number was recorded as an estimate derived from reference gene primer amplification. TCRdb's copy holds only in-frame clones and misses some; the assay was immunoSEQ multiplex PCR. V and J calls and clone size come straight from that table; D and trimming were deduced from the DNA. The sample lists some 180,000 clones; around 91% were seen once. The sequenced sample was peripheral blood. The TCR sequence derives from a man aged 50-59 years with acute or convalescent COVID-19. This chain joins TRBV6-5 and TRBJ2-5; tentatively, D is TRBD2 (6 bases). The CDR3 region is CASGSPGVVETQYF. The CDR3 DNA reads TGTGCCAGCGGATCCCCGGGGGTAGTTGAGACCCAGTACTTC.